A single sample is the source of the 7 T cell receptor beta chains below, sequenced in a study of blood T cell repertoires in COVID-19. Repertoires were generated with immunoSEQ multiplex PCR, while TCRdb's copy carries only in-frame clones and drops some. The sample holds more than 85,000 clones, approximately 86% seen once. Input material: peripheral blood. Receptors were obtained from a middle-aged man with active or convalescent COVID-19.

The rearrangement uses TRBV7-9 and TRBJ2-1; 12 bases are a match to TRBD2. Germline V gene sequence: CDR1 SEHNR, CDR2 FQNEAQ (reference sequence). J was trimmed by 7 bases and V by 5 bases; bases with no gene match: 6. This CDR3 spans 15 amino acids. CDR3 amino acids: CASSPLAGGRNEQFF. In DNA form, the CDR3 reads TGTGCCAGCAGCCCGCTAGCGGGGGGGCGGAATGAGCAGTTCTTC.

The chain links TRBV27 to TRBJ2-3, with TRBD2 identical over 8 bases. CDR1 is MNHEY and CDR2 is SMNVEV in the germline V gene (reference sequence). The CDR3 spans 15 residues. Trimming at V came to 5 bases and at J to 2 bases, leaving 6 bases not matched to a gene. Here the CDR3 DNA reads TGTGCCAGCAGTAATAGCGGGGCTGACACAGATACGCAGTATTTT. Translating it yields CASSNSGADTDTQYF.

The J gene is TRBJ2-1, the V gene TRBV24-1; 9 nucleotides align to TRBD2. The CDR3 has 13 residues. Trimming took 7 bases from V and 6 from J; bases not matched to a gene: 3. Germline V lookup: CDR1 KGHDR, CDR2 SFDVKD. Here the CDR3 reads CATRSSGGNEQFF. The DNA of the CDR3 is TGTGCCACCAGGAGTAGCGGGGGCAATGAGCAGTTCTTC.

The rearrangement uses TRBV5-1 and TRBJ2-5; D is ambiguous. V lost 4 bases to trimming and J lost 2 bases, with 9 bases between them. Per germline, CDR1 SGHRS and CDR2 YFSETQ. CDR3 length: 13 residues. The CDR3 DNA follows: TGCGCCAGCAGCCCCGGGTCACAAGAGACCCAGTACTTC. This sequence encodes CASSPGSQETQYF.

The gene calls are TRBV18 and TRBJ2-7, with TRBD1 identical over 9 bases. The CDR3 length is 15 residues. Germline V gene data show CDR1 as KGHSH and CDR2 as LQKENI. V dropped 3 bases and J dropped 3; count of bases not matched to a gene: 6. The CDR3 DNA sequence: TGTGCCAGCTCACCCAGGGGGACAGGGTGCTACGAGCAGTACTTC. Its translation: CASSPRGTGCYEQYF.

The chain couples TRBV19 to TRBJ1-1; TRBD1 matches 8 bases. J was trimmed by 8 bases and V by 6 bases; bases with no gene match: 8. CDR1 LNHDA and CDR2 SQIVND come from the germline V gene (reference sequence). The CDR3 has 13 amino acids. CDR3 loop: CASRGMQGAEAFF. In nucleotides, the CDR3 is TGTGCCAGTAGAGGTATGCAGGGGGCAGAAGCTTTCTTT.

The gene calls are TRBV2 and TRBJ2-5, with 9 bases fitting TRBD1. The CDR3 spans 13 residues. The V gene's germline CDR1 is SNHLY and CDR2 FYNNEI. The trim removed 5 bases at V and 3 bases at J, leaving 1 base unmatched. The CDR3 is CASSRDREETQYF. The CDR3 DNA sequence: TGTGCCAGCAGTAGGGACAGGGAAGAGACCCAGTACTTC.